This TCR beta chain was obtained from a study of technical replicates of blood from a handful of donors. The CDR3 consists of 11 residues. V lost 6 bases and J 4 bases, leaving 6 bases between the germline ends. Germline V gene lookup returns CDR1 MDHEN and CDR2 SYDVKM. Assay used: immunoSEQ multiplex PCR; TCRdb lists only in-frame clones, some missing. The table includes some 62,000 clones, approximately 86% detected once. This chain uses TRBV28 with TRBJ1-1, with D unresolved. The receptor was derived from a human donor in good health. Some clones in this sample may be carry-over from other donors' samples. The sample consisted of PBMCs. CDR3 sequence: CASSRGTEAFF. CDR3 nucleotide sequence: TGTGCCAGCAGCCGAGGCACTGAAGCTTTCTTT.